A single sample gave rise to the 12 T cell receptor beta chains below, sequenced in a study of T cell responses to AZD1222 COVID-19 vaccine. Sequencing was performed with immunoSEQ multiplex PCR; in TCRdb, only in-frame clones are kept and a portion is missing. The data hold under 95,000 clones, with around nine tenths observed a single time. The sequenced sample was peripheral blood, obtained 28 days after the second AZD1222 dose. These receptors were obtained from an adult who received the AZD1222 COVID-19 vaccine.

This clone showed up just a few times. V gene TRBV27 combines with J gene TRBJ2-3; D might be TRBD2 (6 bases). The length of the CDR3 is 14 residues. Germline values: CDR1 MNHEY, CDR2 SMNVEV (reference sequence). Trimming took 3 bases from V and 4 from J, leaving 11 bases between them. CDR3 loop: CASSLNGGADTQYF. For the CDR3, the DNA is TGTGCCAGCAGTTTGAACGGAGGGGCAGATACGCAGTATTTT.

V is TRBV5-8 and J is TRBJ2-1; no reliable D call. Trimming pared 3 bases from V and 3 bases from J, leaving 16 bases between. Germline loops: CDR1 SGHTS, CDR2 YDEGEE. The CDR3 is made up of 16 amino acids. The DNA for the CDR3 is TGTGCCAGCAGCTCTATTATGGCCCGTTTCTACAATGAGCAGTTCTTC. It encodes CASSSIMARFYNEQFF.

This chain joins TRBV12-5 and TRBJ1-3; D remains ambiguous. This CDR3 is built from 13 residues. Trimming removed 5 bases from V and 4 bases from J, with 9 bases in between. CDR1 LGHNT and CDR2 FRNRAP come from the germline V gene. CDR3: CASGLSGGNTIYF. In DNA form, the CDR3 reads TGTGCTAGTGGTCTATCGGGGGGAAACACCATATATTTT.

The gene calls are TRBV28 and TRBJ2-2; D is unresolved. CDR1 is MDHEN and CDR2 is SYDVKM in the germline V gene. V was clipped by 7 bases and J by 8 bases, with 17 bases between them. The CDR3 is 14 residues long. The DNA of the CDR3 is TGTGCCAGCAAGTCTTGGGAACTTGGGGGGGAGCTGTTTTTT. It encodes CASKSWELGGELFF.

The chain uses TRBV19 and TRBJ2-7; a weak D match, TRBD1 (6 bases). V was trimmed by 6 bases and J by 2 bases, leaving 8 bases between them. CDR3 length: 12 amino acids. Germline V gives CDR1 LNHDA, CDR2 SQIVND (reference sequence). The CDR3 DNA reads TGTGCCAGTAGCCGGACAGCCTACGAGCAGTACTTC. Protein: CASSRTAYEQYF.

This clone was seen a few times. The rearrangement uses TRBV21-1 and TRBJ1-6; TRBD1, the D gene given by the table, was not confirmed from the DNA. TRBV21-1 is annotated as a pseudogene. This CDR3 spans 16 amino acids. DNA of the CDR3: TGTGCCAGCAGCAAATATGACAGGGCTCCCTGGCCACCCCTCCACTTT. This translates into CASSKYDRAPWPPLHF.

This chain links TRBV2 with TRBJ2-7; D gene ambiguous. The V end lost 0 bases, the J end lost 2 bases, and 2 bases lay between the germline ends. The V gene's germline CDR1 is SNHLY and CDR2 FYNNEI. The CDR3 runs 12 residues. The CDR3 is CASSEAAYEQYF. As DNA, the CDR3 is TGTGCCAGCAGTGAAGCAGCCTACGAGCAGTACTTC.

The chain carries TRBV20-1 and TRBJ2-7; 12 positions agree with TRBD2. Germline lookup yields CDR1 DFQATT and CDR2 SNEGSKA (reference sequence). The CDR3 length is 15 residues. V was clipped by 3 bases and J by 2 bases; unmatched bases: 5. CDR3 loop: CSASGLAGFAYEQYF. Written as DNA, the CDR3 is TGCAGTGCTAGTGGACTAGCGGGGTTCGCCTACGAGCAGTACTTC.

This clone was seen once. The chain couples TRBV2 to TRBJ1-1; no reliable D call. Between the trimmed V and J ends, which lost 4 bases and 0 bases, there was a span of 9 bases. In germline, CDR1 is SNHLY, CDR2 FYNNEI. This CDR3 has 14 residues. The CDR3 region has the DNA TGTGCCAGCAGTGGAGGACGGATGAACACTGAAGCTTTCTTT. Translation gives CASSGGRMNTEAFF. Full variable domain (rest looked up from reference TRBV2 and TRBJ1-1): EPEVTQTPSHQVTQMGQEVILRCVPISNHLYFYWYRQILGQKVEFLVSFYNNEISEKSEIFDDQFSVERPDGSNFTLKIRSTKLEDSAMYFCASSGGRMNTEAFFGQGTRLTVV.

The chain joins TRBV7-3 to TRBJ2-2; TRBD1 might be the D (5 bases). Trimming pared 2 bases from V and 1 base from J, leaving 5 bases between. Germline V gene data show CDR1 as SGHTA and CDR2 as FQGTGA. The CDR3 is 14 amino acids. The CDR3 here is CASSLQGNTGELFF. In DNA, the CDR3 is TGTGCCAGCAGCTTACAGGGGAACACCGGGGAGCTGTTTTTT.

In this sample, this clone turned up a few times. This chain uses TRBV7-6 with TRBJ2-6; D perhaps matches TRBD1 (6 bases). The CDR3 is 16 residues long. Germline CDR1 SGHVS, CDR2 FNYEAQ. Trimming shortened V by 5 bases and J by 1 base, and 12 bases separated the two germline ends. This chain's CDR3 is CASSVRGPSGANVLTF. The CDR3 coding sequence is TGTGCCAGCAGCGTCAGGGGTCCATCTGGGGCCAACGTCCTGACTTTC.

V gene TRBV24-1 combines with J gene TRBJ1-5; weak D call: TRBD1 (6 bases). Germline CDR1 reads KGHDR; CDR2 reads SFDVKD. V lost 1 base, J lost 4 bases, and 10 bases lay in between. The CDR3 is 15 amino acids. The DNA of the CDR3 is TGTGCCACCAGTGATTTCGGCCAGGGGAATCAGCCCCAGCATTTT. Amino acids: CATSDFGQGNQPQHF.